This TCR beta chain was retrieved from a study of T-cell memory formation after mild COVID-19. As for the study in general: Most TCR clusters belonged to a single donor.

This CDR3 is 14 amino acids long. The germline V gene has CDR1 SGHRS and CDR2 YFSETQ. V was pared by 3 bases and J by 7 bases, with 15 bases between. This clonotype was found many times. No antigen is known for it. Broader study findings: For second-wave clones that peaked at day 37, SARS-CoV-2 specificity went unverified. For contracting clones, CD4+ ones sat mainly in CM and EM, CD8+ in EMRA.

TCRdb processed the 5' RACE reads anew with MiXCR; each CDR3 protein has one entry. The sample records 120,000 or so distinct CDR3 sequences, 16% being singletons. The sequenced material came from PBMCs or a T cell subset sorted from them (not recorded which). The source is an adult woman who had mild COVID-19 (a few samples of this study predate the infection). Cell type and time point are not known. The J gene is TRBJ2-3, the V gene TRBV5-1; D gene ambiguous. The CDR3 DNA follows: TGCGCCAGCAGCTCAAATTATAACCCCAATACGCAGTATTTT. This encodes CASSSNYNPNTQYF.